The 4 T cell receptor beta chains below were found in one sample sequenced in a study of tumor and adjacent non-tumor tissue in lung cancer. No cell sorting was done before RNA was extracted from the tissue. Three rounds of nested PCR, following a modified ARM-PCR protocol, produced the TCRbeta library. TCRdb used MiXCR to reprocess the multiplex PCR reads, holding one entry per CDR3 protein. This sample has about 81,000 distinct CDR3 sequences; 55% to 80% occur once, and the top ten carry around 9.5%. What was sequenced was lung tumor tissue. These receptors all come from a woman aged 40 to 50 with non-small cell lung cancer.

Remarks on this clonotype: At one of its ends the junction is not consistent with the germline gene, which may arise from a read error. The V call is TRBV12-3 or TRBV12-4, the J call TRBJ2-5; unclear D gene. The CDR3 is 14 residues long. The CDR3 loop is CACSLEGVQETQYF. For the CDR3, the DNA is TGTGCCTGCAGTTTAGAAGGTGTCCAAGAGACCCAGTACTTC.

Comment on this clonotype: One end of the junction does not line up with germline, which may come from a read error. The chain joins TRBV28 to TRBJ2-7; 7 bases align to TRBD1. This CDR3 is built from 14 residues. The germline CDR1 and CDR2 sequences are MDHEN and SYDVKM. Here the CDR3 DNA reads TGTGCTAGCAGTCGTCAGGGGGTCTCCTACGAGCAGTACTTC. Translating it yields CASSRQGVSYEQYF.

The CDR3 coding sequence is TGTGCCAGCAGCTTAGCCGGGACAGGGGGCCTCTACGAGCAGTACTTC. Its protein is CASSLAGTGGLYEQYF. The chain recombines TRBV7-9 with TRBJ2-7, with 12 nucleotides matching TRBD1. J gave up 3 bases and V 0 bases, and 3 bases lay outside the gene matches. CDR3 length equals 16 residues. CDR1 is SEHNR, CDR2 FQNEAQ, per germline (reference sequence).

On this clonotype itself: Sequence at one end of the junction differs from germline and may be a read error. The genes are TRBV20-1 and TRBJ1-1; the D is unclear. The CDR3 runs 12 residues. Germline V gene lookup returns CDR1 DFQATT and CDR2 SNEGSKA (reference sequence). The DNA of the CDR3 is TGCAATGCTTACGACTGGAACACTGAAGCTTTCTTT. Protein sequence: CNAYDWNTEAFF.